This TCR beta chain appears in the sequencing data of a study of cytomegalovirus exposure and HLA in healthy donors. Overall study findings and caveats: In an earlier analysis, about 87% or about 30%: the productive usage of most TCR beta V segments.

This clone has more than one count but fewer than ten. Its antigen is currently unknown. PCR used 60 Vbeta primers and 13 Jbeta primers. Only in-frame clones appear in the TCRdb table, and some are missing; sequencing was by immunoSEQ multiplex PCR. The repertoire has about 98,000 clones, around 74% of them found once; the top ten carry approximately 2%. After removal of 1 base from V and 0 bases from J, the junction contained 8 bases not matched to a gene. This CDR3 is 17 amino acids long. Germline V gene lookup returns CDR1 SGHAT and CDR2 FQNNGV. Input material: PBMCs. The chain combines TRBV11-2 with TRBJ2-7; 8 nucleotides align to TRBD2. The receptor's source is a male donor in good health and CMV-seronegative. The CDR3 sequence is CASSLAGSGTFSYEQYF. In nucleotides, the CDR3 is TGTGCCAGCAGCTTAGCCGGTAGCGGGACCTTCTCCTACGAGCAGTACTTC.